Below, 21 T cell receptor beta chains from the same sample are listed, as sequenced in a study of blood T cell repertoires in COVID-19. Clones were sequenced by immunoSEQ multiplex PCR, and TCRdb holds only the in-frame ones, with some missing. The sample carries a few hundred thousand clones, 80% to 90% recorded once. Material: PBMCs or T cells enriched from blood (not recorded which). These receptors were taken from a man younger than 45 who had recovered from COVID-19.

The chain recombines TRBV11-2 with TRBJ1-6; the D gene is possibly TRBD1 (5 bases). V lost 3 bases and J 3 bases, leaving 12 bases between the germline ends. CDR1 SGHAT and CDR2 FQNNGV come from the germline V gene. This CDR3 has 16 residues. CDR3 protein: CASSLAGQGYNSPLHF. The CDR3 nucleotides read TGTGCCAGCAGCTTGGCAGGGCAGGGCTATAATTCACCCCTCCACTTT.

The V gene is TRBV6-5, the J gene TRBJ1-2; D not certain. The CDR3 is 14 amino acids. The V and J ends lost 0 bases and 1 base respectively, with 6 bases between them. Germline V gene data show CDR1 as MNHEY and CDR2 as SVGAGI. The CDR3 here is CASSYSRDNYGYTF. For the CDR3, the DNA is TGTGCCAGCAGTTACTCGCGGGATAACTATGGCTACACCTTC.

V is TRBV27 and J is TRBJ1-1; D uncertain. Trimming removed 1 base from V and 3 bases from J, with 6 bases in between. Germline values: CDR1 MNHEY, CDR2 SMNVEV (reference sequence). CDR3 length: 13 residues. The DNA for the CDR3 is TGTGCCAGCAGTTTATTGGGCGACACTGAAGCTTTCTTT. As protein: CASSLLGDTEAFF.

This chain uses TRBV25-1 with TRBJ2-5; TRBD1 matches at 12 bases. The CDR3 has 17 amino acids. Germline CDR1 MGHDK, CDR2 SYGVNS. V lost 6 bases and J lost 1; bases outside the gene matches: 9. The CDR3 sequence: CASRSGTGGGGQETQYF. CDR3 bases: TGTGCCAGCAGATCCGGGACAGGGGGCGGGGGCCAAGAGACCCAGTACTTC. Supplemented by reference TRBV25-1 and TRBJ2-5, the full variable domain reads EADIYQTPRYLVIGTGKKITLECSQTMGHDKMYWYQQDPGMELHLIHYSYGVNSTEKGDLSSESTVSRIRTEHFPLTLESARPSHTSQYLCASRSGTGGGGQETQYFGPGTRLLVL.

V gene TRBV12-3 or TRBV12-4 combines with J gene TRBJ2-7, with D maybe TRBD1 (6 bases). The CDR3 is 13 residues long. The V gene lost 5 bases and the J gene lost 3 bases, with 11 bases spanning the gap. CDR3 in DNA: TGTGCCAGCAGTCCCCGGACAGTCTACGAGCAGTACTTC. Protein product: CASSPRTVYEQYF.

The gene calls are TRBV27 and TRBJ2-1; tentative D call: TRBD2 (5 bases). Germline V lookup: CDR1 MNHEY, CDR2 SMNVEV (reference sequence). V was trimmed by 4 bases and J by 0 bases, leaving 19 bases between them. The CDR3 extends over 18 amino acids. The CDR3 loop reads CASSSRPDWSSSYNEQFF. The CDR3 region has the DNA TGTGCCAGCAGTTCCCGTCCGGACTGGTCGAGCTCCTACAATGAGCAGTTCTTC.

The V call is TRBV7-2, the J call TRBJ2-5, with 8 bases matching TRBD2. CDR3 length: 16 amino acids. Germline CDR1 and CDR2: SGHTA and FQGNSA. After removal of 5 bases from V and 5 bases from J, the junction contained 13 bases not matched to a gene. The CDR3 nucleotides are TGTGCCAGCAGCACCCCCGGGGGGGTCAGGGAGGAGACCCAGTACTTC. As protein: CASSTPGGVREETQYF.

The CDR3 loop reads CASSPGTEPYGYTF. The CDR3 coding sequence is TGTGCCAGCAGCCCAGGGACAGAACCCTATGGCTACACCTTC. This sequence joins TRBV9 and TRBJ1-2, with 7 bases that match TRBD1. Unmatched junction bases numbered 7, after V lost 4 bases and J lost 4 bases. Germline CDR1 and CDR2: SGDLS and YYNGEE. The CDR3 runs to 14 residues. The full variable domain, rest sourced from reference TRBV9 and TRBJ1-2, is DSGVTQTPKHLITATGQRVTLRCSPRSGDLSVYWYQQSLDQGLQFLIQYYNGEERAKGNILERFSAQQFPDLHSELNLSSLELGDSALYFCASSPGTEPYGYTFGSGTRLTVV.

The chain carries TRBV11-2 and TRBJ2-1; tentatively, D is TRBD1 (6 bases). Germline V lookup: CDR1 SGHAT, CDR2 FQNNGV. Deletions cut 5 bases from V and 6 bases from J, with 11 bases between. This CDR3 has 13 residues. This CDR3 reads CASSLDSFNEQFF. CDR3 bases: TGTGCCAGCAGCCTGGACAGCTTCAATGAGCAGTTCTTC.

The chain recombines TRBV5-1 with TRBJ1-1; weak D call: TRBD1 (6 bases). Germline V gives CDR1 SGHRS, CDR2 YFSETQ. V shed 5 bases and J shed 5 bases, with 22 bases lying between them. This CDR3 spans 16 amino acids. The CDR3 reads CASRHDPVGGGTEAFF. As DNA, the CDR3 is TGCGCCAGCAGGCATGACCCTGTTGGGGGCGGGACTGAAGCTTTCTTT.

CDR3 DNA sequence: TGCGCCAGCAGCTTGGGGGTCGGCAGGGGATTTGATGGCTACACCTTC. The encoded protein is CASSLGVGRGFDGYTF. The J gene is TRBJ1-2, the V gene TRBV5-1; possible D gene TRBD1, 6 bases. The CDR3 loop spans 16 amino acids. The V end was cut by 0 bases, the J end by 6 bases, with 18 bases between. CDR1 and CDR2 from the germline V gene are SGHRS and YFSETQ.

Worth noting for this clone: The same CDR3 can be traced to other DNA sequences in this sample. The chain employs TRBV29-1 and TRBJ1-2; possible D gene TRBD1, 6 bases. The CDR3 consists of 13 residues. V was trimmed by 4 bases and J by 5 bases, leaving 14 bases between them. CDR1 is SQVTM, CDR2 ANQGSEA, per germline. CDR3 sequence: CSVGGGSGYGYTF. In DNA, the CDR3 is TGCAGCGTTGGTGGGGGCAGTGGGTATGGCTACACCTTC.

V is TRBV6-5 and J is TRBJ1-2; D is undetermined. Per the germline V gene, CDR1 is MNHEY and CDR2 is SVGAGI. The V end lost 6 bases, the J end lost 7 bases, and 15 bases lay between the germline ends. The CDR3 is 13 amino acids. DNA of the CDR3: TGTGCCAGCAGACCCGATAGTGCGCGTGGCTACACCTTC. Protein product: CASRPDSARGYTF.

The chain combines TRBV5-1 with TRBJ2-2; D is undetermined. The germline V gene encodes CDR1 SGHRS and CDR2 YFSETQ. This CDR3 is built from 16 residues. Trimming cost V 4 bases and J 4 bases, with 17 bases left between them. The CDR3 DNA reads TGCGCCAGCAGCCCCCAAGCCGGGTCGGGCACCGGGGAGCTGTTTTTT. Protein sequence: CASSPQAGSGTGELFF.

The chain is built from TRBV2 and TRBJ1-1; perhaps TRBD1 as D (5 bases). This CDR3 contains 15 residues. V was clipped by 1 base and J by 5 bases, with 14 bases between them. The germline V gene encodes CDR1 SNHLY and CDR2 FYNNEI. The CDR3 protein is CASSEGGFRGTEAFF. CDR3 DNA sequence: TGTGCCAGCAGTGAAGGGGGGTTTCGGGGGACTGAAGCTTTCTTT.

The CDR3 here is CASRTGGGSSYNEQFF. The CDR3 DNA reads as TGTGCCAGCAGGACAGGGGGGGGGAGCTCCTACAATGAGCAGTTCTTC. The chain joins TRBV5-4 to TRBJ2-1, with TRBD1 matching over 9 bases. Germline CDR1 and CDR2: SGHNT and YYREEE (reference sequence). Losses at the gene ends were 5 bases for V and 0 bases for J; bases not matched to a gene: 6. The CDR3 runs 16 residues.

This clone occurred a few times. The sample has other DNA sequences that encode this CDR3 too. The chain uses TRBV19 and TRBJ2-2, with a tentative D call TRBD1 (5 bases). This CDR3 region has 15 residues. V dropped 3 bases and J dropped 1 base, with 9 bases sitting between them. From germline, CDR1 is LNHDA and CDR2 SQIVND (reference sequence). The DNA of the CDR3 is TGTGCCAGTAGTATTGGGCAGGGGAACACCGGGGAGCTGTTTTTT. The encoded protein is CASSIGQGNTGELFF. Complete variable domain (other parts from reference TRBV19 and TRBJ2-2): DGGITQSPKYLFRKEGQNVTLSCEQNLNHDAMYWYRQDPGQGLRLIYYSQIVNDFQKGDIAEGYSVSREKKESFPLTVTSAQKNPTAFYLCASSIGQGNTGELFFGEGSRLTVL.

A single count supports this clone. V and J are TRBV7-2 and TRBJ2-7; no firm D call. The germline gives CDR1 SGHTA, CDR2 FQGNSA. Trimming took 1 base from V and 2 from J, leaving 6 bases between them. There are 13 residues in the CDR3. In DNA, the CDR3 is TGTGCCAGCAGCTTAGGTCGGGCCTACGAGCAGTACTTC. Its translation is CASSLGRAYEQYF. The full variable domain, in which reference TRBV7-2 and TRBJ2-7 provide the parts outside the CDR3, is GAGVSQSPSNKVTEKGKDVELRCDPISGHTALYWYRQSLGQGLEFLIYFQGNSAPDKSGLPSDRFSAERTGGSVSTLTIQRTQQEDSAVYLCASSLGRAYEQYFGPGTRLTVT.

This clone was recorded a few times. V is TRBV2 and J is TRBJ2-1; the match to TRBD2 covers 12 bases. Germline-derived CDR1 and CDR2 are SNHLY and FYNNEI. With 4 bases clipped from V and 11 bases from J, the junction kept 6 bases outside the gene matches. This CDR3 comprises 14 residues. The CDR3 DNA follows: TGTGCCAGCAGTGGCACTAGCGGGGGGAATAAGCAGTTCTTC. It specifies CASSGTSGGNKQFF.

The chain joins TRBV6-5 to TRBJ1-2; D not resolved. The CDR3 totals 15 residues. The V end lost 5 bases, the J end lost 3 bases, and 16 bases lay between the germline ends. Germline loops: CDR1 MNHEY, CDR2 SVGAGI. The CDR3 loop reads CASSPQTPGYYGYTF. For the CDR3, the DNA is TGTGCCAGCAGTCCACAAACCCCGGGATACTATGGCTACACCTTC.

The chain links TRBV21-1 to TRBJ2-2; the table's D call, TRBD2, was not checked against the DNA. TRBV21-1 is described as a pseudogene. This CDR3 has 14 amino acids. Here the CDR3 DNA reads TGTGCCAGCAGCTCCCCTTTAGAGTGTGGGGAGCTGTTTTTT. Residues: CASSSPLECGELFF.